A single sample is the source of the 7 T cell receptor beta chains below, sequenced in a study of cytomegalovirus exposure and HLA in healthy donors. Use of 60 Vbeta and 13 Jbeta primers characterized the PCR. Method: immunoSEQ multiplex PCR; TCRdb's copy keeps in-frame clones and lacks some. The sample has 150,000 to 200,000 clones; about three quarters are singletons. Sequencing used PBMCs. Source of these receptors: a girl between 10 and 17 years old in good health and CMV-seronegative.

This clone was seen once. The CDR3 DNA follows: TGCGCCAGCAGCTTGGCGCAGGGCCGCAGCACAGATACGCAGTATTTT. It yields the protein CASSLAQGRSTDTQYF. The rearrangement links TRBV5-1 to TRBJ2-3; TRBD1 might be the D (5 bases). Germline values: CDR1 SGHRS, CDR2 YFSETQ. Between the trimmed V and J ends, which lost 0 bases and 0 bases, there was a span of 11 bases. The CDR3 runs to 16 residues.

This clone was picked up a small number of times. The J gene is TRBJ2-1, the V gene TRBV15, with 10 bases identical to TRBD2. Unmatched junction bases numbered 14, after V lost 5 bases and J lost 7 bases. The germline V gene encodes CDR1 LNHNV and CDR2 YYDKDF (reference sequence). CDR3 length: 17 residues. CDR3 sequence reads: CATSAHNRASGGNEQFF. In DNA form, the CDR3 reads TGTGCCACCAGCGCTCACAATAGGGCTAGCGGGGGAAATGAGCAGTTCTTC.

The rearrangement uses TRBV27 and TRBJ2-7; D is possibly TRBD1 (5 bases). The germline V and J ends were trimmed by 2 bases and 2 bases, with 13 bases remaining between them. CDR1 and CDR2 from the germline V gene are MNHEY and SMNVEV (reference sequence). CDR3 size: 15 residues. The CDR3 DNA is TGTGCCAGCAGTTTAAACGGTGGGGCTGCCTACGAGCAGTACTTC. Protein product: CASSLNGGAAYEQYF.

This chain connects TRBV5-1 to TRBJ1-1, with D maybe TRBD1 (5 bases). V lost 0 bases and J lost 4, with 7 bases in between. CDR1 and CDR2 (germline): SGHRS, YFSETQ. The CDR3 length is 13 residues. The CDR3 reads CASSLGTTTEAFF. CDR3 nucleotides: TGCGCCAGCAGCTTGGGGACAACCACTGAAGCTTTCTTT.

This clone has only a few counts. This sequence joins TRBV30 and TRBJ1-2; 7 nucleotides agree with TRBD1. CDR1 is GTSNPN, CDR2 SVGIG, per germline (reference sequence). The length of the CDR3 is 13 residues. Germline trimming cut 3 bases from V and 5 bases from J; bases unmatched to any gene: 6. The CDR3 reads CAWREGQPYGYTF. The CDR3 DNA is TGTGCCTGGAGGGAGGGACAGCCTTATGGCTACACCTTC.

V gene TRBV7-9 combines with J gene TRBJ2-7, with TRBD2 matching over 8 bases. J gave up 5 bases and V 4 bases, and 10 bases lay outside the gene matches. The CDR3 loop spans 15 amino acids. Germline assignment: CDR1 SEHNR and CDR2 FQNEAQ (reference sequence). As DNA, the CDR3 is TGTGCCAGCAGCTACCCCCGGGGGGGAGACCACGAGCAGTACTTC. It codes for CASSYPRGGDHEQYF.

Worth noting for this clone: A junction boundary mismatches the germline segment, possibly from a read error. V gene TRBV6-1 combines with J gene TRBJ2-2; a weak D match, TRBD2 (6 bases). The CDR3 consists of 13 residues. The germline gives CDR1 MNHNS, CDR2 SASEGT. The CDR3 sequence: CASYGGAPGELFF. The CDR3 bases are TGTGCCAGCTACGGCGGGGCCCCCGGGGAGCTATTTTTT.